One and the same sample provided the 30 T cell receptor beta chains below, sequenced in a study of PD-1 blockade in classical Hodgkin lymphoma. The protocol was immunoSEQ multiplex PCR, while the TCRdb copy is restricted to in-frame clones and leaves out a portion. The table includes more than 50,000 clones, 80% to 90% detected once. The patients all showed relapse after autologous stem cell transplantation, while their brentuximab vedotin exposure varied. The input for sequencing was peripheral blood mononuclear cells (PBMCs), taken at baseline. These receptor sequences come from a human donor with classical Hodgkin lymphoma.

This chain joins TRBV30 and TRBJ2-2; D is perhaps TRBD1 (5 bases). Germline-derived CDR1 and CDR2 are GTSNPN and SVGIG (reference sequence). The CDR3 length is 15 residues. V was pared by 2 bases and J by 6 bases, with 16 bases between. The CDR3 bases are TGTGCCTGGAGTAGTGTGGGGCCCTGGTCCGGGGAGCTGTTTTTT. This sequence encodes CAWSSVGPWSGELFF.

The chain uses TRBV6-4 and TRBJ2-1; D could derive from TRBD1 or TRBD2 (5 bases each). The CDR3 has 15 amino acids. Germline CDR1 reads MRHNA; CDR2 reads SNTAGT. Between the trimmed V and J ends, which lost 3 bases and 4 bases, there was a span of 13 bases. The CDR3 region is CASSEGTTDYNEQFF. The CDR3 DNA sequence: TGTGCCAGCAGTGAAGGGACGACGGATTACAATGAGCAGTTCTTC.

For the CDR3, the DNA is TGCGCCAGCAGCTCCCCCTCGGCCGGCCAAGAGACCCAGTACTTC. It codes for CASSSPSAGQETQYF. V usage is TRBV4-1 and J usage is TRBJ2-5; unclear D gene. The CDR3 extends over 15 amino acids. V was trimmed by 5 bases and J by 1 base, leaving 14 bases between them. Germline V CDR1 and CDR2: MGHRA, YSYEKL.

The chain joins TRBV7-2 to TRBJ2-7, with D maybe TRBD2 (5 bases). This CDR3 comprises 15 residues. CDR1 and CDR2 from the germline V gene are SGHTA and FQGNSA. V gave up 1 base and J gave up 2 bases, with 12 bases separating them. This CDR3 reads CASSLEISAAYEQYF. The CDR3 DNA reads TGTGCCAGCAGCTTAGAGATTAGCGCTGCCTACGAGCAGTACTTC.

J is TRBJ1-2 and V is TRBV19; D possibly corresponds to TRBD1 (5 bases). V lost 8 bases and J 10 bases, leaving 23 bases between the germline ends. CDR3 size: 14 residues. Germline V gene lookup returns CDR1 LNHDA and CDR2 SQIVND (reference sequence). CDR3 in DNA: TGTGCCAGTTCGGGATTTGGGGCGGAGAGGATCTACACCTTC. Amino acids: CASSGFGAERIYTF.

CDR3 coding DNA: TGTGCCAGCAGCTTGGGTGTGGCCGGGGAGCTGTTTTTT. Its protein product is CASSLGVAGELFF. The chain couples TRBV5-6 to TRBJ2-2, with unresolved D. This CDR3 spans 13 amino acids. Trimming stripped 0 bases from V and 6 bases from J, with 6 bases between. Germline CDR1 reads SGHDT; CDR2 reads YYEEEE.

This clone turned up a few times. J is TRBJ2-2 and V is TRBV6-5; a possible D gene is TRBD1 (5 bases). Trimming removed 7 bases at V and 7 bases at J, with 19 bases between. Germline-derived CDR1 and CDR2 are MNHEY and SVGAGI. The length of the CDR3 is 15 residues. CDR3 protein: CASTFSQGSIGELFF. For the CDR3, the DNA is TGTGCCAGCACCTTCTCGCAGGGAAGTATCGGGGAGCTGTTTTTT.

This clone was seen only once. The chain recombines TRBV7-3 with TRBJ1-6; a possible D gene is TRBD1 (6 bases). The CDR3 has 15 residues. CDR1 is SGHTA and CDR2 is FQGTGA in the germline V gene. The germline V and J ends were trimmed by 2 bases and 7 bases, with 12 bases remaining between them. The CDR3: CASSLSGASNSPLHF. The CDR3, as DNA: TGTGCCAGCAGCTTATCGGGGGCGAGCAATTCACCCCTCCACTTT.

V usage is TRBV27 and J usage is TRBJ2-7; the D is unclear. V was pared by 4 bases and J by 0 bases, with 7 bases between. Germline CDR1 is MNHEY and CDR2 is SMNVEV (reference sequence). The length of the CDR3 is 13 residues. CDR3 sequence (DNA): TGTGCCAGCAGTTACGCGAGCTCCTACGAGCAGTACTTC. Translating it yields CASSYASSYEQYF.

The CDR3 loop is CASSMVTGGTEQYF. The CDR3 bases are TGTGCCAGTAGTATGGTAACCGGGGGGACCGAGCAGTACTTC. This chain uses TRBV19 with TRBJ2-7; the match to TRBD2 covers 7 bases. CDR1 and CDR2 (germline): LNHDA, SQIVND (reference sequence). Losses at the gene ends were 3 bases for V and 6 bases for J; bases not matched to a gene: 8. The CDR3 spans 14 residues.

This chain uses TRBV6-1 with TRBJ2-5, with D perhaps TRBD1 (5 bases). Germline V gene lookup returns CDR1 MNHNS and CDR2 SASEGT. V lost 1 base and J 5 bases, leaving 11 bases between the germline ends. This CDR3 contains 14 residues. This chain's CDR3 is CASSEGWGAETQYF. DNA for the CDR3: TGTGCCAGCAGTGAAGGGTGGGGCGCCGAGACCCAGTACTTC.

The chain is built from TRBV27 and TRBJ2-3, with a weak D call TRBD1 (6 bases). Between the trimmed V and J ends, which lost 6 bases and 3 bases, there was a span of 13 bases. The CDR3 loop spans 14 amino acids. Germline-derived CDR1 and CDR2 are MNHEY and SMNVEV (reference sequence). CDR3 DNA: TGTGCCAGCAGCCGACCCGGACAGACAGATACGCAGTATTTT. It is translated as CASSRPGQTDTQYF.

V is TRBV2 and J is TRBJ1-1; perhaps TRBD1 as D (6 bases). This CDR3 spans 13 amino acids. Germline V lookup: CDR1 SNHLY, CDR2 FYNNEI. Trimming left V 7 bases short and J 0 bases short, with 9 bases between. The CDR3 loop is CASTGQMNTEAFF. In nucleotides, the CDR3 is TGTGCCAGCACAGGACAGATGAACACTGAAGCTTTCTTT.

This clone showed up just once. The chain joins TRBV14 to TRBJ2-5; D gene unclear. This CDR3 comprises 12 residues. Per germline, CDR1 SGHDN and CDR2 FVKESK. V was trimmed by 1 base and J by 5 bases, leaving 5 bases between them. The CDR3 bases are TGTGCCAGCAGCCAAGGTTGGGAGACCCAGTACTTC. This encodes CASSQGWETQYF.

Only one count was recorded for this clone. The chain has TRBV30 and TRBJ2-1; 14 bases are shared with TRBD2. V dropped 4 bases and J dropped 7; count of bases not matched to a gene: 3. The CDR3 is 14 residues long. The germline gives CDR1 GTSNPN, CDR2 SVGIG (reference sequence). The CDR3 region is CAWNRLAGGNEQFF. Here the CDR3 DNA reads TGTGCCTGGAATAGACTAGCGGGGGGGAATGAGCAGTTCTTC.

The chain recombines TRBV29-1 with TRBJ2-1; no definite D call. The germline V gene encodes CDR1 SQVTM and CDR2 ANQGSEA. This CDR3 has 11 amino acids. V was pared by 4 bases and J by 4 bases, with 5 bases between. DNA for the CDR3: TGCAGCGTTGTATGGTACAATGAGCAGTTCTTC. The encoded protein is CSVVWYNEQFF.

The rearrangement joins TRBV27 to TRBJ2-3; 8 nucleotides line up with TRBD1. Germline CDR1 MNHEY, CDR2 SMNVEV (reference sequence). With 3 bases clipped from V and 10 bases from J, the junction kept 6 bases outside the gene matches. The CDR3 has 13 residues. The CDR3 DNA reads TGTGCCAGCAGTTTTGCGGACAGGGCTCCGCAGTATTTT. The encoded protein is CASSFADRAPQYF.

The V gene is TRBV4-1, the J gene TRBJ1-5; TRBD1 is a possible D gene (5 bases). This CDR3 region has 14 residues. V gave up 4 bases and J gave up 2 bases, with 9 bases separating them. The germline V gene encodes CDR1 MGHRA and CDR2 YSYEKL. CDR3 loop: CASSLVQGNQPQHF. DNA for the CDR3: TGCGCCAGCAGCCTCGTACAGGGCAATCAGCCCCAGCATTTT.

V usage is TRBV5-8 and J usage is TRBJ2-7; D possibly corresponds to TRBD2 (6 bases). Per germline, CDR1 SGHTS and CDR2 YDEGEE. The CDR3 is 13 residues long. With 3 bases removed from V and 2 bases from J, the gap between germline ends came to 9 bases. CDR3 sequence reads: CASSSGLPYEQYF. The CDR3 bases are TGTGCCAGCAGCTCCGGACTACCCTACGAGCAGTACTTC.

The chain combines TRBV5-6 with TRBJ2-1; 8 nucleotides agree with TRBD1. The junction had 7 bases not matched to a gene; V was cut back by 4 bases and J by 1 base. Germline CDR1 is SGHDT and CDR2 is YYEEEE. This CDR3 is 16 amino acids long. This CDR3 reads CASSPEGTGSYNEQFF. The DNA of the CDR3 is TGTGCCAGCAGCCCCGAAGGGACAGGATCCTACAATGAGCAGTTCTTC.

V is TRBV5-6 and J is TRBJ2-7; TRBD1 matches at 10 bases. Germline V gives CDR1 SGHDT, CDR2 YYEEEE. This CDR3 spans 14 amino acids. Germline trimming cut 4 bases from V and 2 bases from J; bases unmatched to any gene: 3. CDR3 sequence reads: CASSRDRGPYEQYF. The DNA of the CDR3 is TGTGCCAGCAGCCGGGACAGGGGTCCCTACGAGCAGTACTTC.

J is TRBJ1-4 and V is TRBV15; D gene ambiguous. The CDR3 loop spans 15 amino acids. Germline V CDR1 and CDR2: LNHNV, YYDKDF (reference sequence). Trimming shortened V by 0 bases and J by 7 bases, and 12 bases separated the two germline ends. The CDR3 sequence: CATSREPSAGEKLFF. The DNA of the CDR3 is TGTGCCACCAGCAGAGAGCCATCCGCGGGTGAAAAACTGTTTTTT.

The V gene is TRBV6-6, the J gene TRBJ1-1; unclear D gene. Germline lookup yields CDR1 MNHNY and CDR2 SVGAGI (reference sequence). V gave up 4 bases and J gave up 5 bases, with 8 bases separating them. This CDR3 contains 12 residues. The CDR3, as DNA: TGTGCCAGCAGTTCCCGAAAAACTGAAGCTTTCTTT. It yields the protein CASSSRKTEAFF.

The genes are TRBV5-1 and TRBJ1-2; D uncertain. CDR3 size: 12 residues. Trimming took off 0 bases at V and 5 bases at J, with 5 bases between the two ends. Per germline, CDR1 SGHRS and CDR2 YFSETQ. The CDR3 loop reads CASSLEGYGYTF. Written as DNA, the CDR3 is TGCGCCAGCAGCTTGGAAGGATATGGCTACACCTTC.

This sequence joins TRBV6-1 and TRBJ2-7; D ambiguous. V lost 4 bases to trimming and J lost 6 bases, with 22 bases between them. The CDR3 runs to 16 residues. Per the germline V gene, CDR1 is MNHNS and CDR2 is SASEGT. The DNA for the CDR3 is TGTGCCAGCAGTGGGCCCCTTGGCCCCCCGTTAGTCGAGCAGTACTTC. This translates into CASSGPLGPPLVEQYF.

The chain employs TRBV7-9 and TRBJ2-5, with 8 bases that match TRBD2. CDR1 is SEHNR and CDR2 is FQNEAQ in the germline V gene (reference sequence). V lost 5 bases, J lost 4 bases, and 6 bases stayed unmatched. The CDR3 runs 14 residues. The CDR3: CASSPRGGGETQYF. CDR3 nucleotides: TGTGCCAGCAGCCCACGGGGGGGCGGAGAGACCCAGTACTTC.

The rearrangement links TRBV5-8 to TRBJ2-7, with D maybe TRBD1 (6 bases). The CDR3 runs 14 residues. Trimming cost V 4 bases and J 2 bases, with 13 bases left between them. Germline V lookup: CDR1 SGHTS, CDR2 YDEGEE. The CDR3 loop reads CASSLWTATYEQYF. CDR3 coding DNA: TGTGCCAGCAGCCTCTGGACAGCTACCTACGAGCAGTACTTC. Full variable domain (remainder filled in from reference TRBV5-8 and TRBJ2-7): EAGVTQSPTHLIKTRGQQATLRCSPISGHTSVYWYQQALGLGLQFLLWYDEGEERNRGNFPPRFSGRQFPNYSSELNVNALELEDSALYLCASSLWTATYEQYFGPGTRLTVT.

This clone turned up a few times. The V and J genes are TRBV28 and TRBJ1-2, with D unclear. The CDR3 has 10 amino acids. The ends were cut back, 3 bases at V and 8 bases at J, with 4 bases in the middle. The germline V gene has CDR1 MDHEN and CDR2 SYDVKM. Here the CDR3 DNA reads TGTGCCAGCAGTTTTTCCGGCTACACCTTC. The encoded protein is CASSFSGYTF.

For this clone: One junction end disagrees with the germline gene, perhaps due to a read error. The chain combines TRBV7-6 with TRBJ2-2; 12 bases are a match to TRBD1. The CDR3 is 14 amino acids. The germline V gene has CDR1 SGHVS and CDR2 FNYEAQ. For the CDR3, the DNA is TGTGCCAGCAGCTTGGACCGGGACAGGGGGCGAGCGATTTTT. Protein sequence: CASSLDRDRGRAIF.

The rearrangement joins TRBV11-2 to TRBJ2-5; 10 nucleotides align to TRBD2. V dropped 2 bases and J dropped 1; count of bases not matched to a gene: 4. This CDR3 spans 16 amino acids. Germline V gene sequence: CDR1 SGHAT, CDR2 FQNNGV. CDR3 coding DNA: TGTGCCAGCAGCTTATTTCCTAGCGGGAGCCAAGAGACCCAGTACTTC. This encodes CASSLFPSGSQETQYF.